This T cell receptor beta chain was documented in a study of blood T cell repertoires in COVID-19. This CDR3 spans 15 amino acids. V shed 5 bases, J shed 1 base, and the junction held 4 bases outside the gene matches. Germline-derived CDR1 and CDR2 are LNHDA and SQIVND (reference sequence). In Seattle, patients joined the study during active infection and were tracked longitudinally. Clones were sequenced by immunoSEQ multiplex PCR, and TCRdb holds only the in-frame ones, with some missing. In the table there are some 150,000 clones, about 85% of which are singletons. The TCR originated in a man in his sixties with COVID-19, enrolled during active disease. V usage is TRBV19 and J usage is TRBJ1-2; 10 bases are a match to TRBD1. Sequencing was performed on peripheral blood. The CDR3 region has the DNA TGTGCCAGTAGTGACCGGGACAGGGGTAACTATGGCTACACCTTC. Protein sequence: CASSDRDRGNYGYTF. Based on the CDR3 plus reference TRBV19 and TRBJ1-2, the full variable domain is DGGITQSPKYLFRKEGQNVTLSCEQNLNHDAMYWYRQDPGQGLRLIYYSQIVNDFQKGDIAEGYSVSREKKESFPLTVTSAQKNPTAFYLCASSDRDRGNYGYTFGSGTRLTVV.